These 14 T cell receptor beta chains were sequenced from one sample in a study of blood T cell repertoires in COVID-19. Assay used: immunoSEQ multiplex PCR; TCRdb lists only in-frame clones, some missing. Of roughly 500,000 clones in the sample, approximately 88% are singletons; the top ten hold around 1.9%. The specimen sequenced was PBMCs or T cells enriched from blood (not recorded which). The receptors were gathered from a woman in her 40s who had recovered from COVID-19.

The chain is built from TRBV10-3 and TRBJ2-7; 13 bases are shared with TRBD2. There are 19 residues in the CDR3. Germline CDR1 and CDR2: ENHRY and SYGVKD. The V gene end was trimmed by 3 bases and the J gene end by 0 bases; junction bases not matched to a gene: 11. CDR3 sequence: CAISDPFTSGRDPSYEQYF. CDR3 DNA sequence: TGTGCCATCAGTGACCCTTTCACTAGCGGGAGGGACCCCTCCTACGAGCAGTACTTC.

In its sample, this clone was seen a few times. J is TRBJ2-3 and V is TRBV7-2; D is perhaps TRBD2 (6 bases). Trimming stripped 4 bases from V and 7 bases from J, with 15 bases between. Germline CDR1 SGHTA, CDR2 FQGNSA. The CDR3 is 14 amino acids. The CDR3 DNA reads as TGTGCCAGCAGCTCGGATAGCGGATCGAATACGCAGTATTTT. This sequence encodes CASSSDSGSNTQYF.

The V call is TRBV9, the J call TRBJ1-2, with TRBD1 as a possible D gene (5 bases). Per the germline V gene, CDR1 is SGDLS and CDR2 is YYNGEE. V was clipped by 2 bases and J by 4 bases, with 15 bases between them. The CDR3 extends over 15 amino acids. CDR3 coding DNA: TGTGCCAGCAGCGTGGGCGGGGGGGTTCCCTATGGCTACACCTTC. Its translation is CASSVGGGVPYGYTF.

The rearrangement links TRBV7-6 to TRBJ1-1; 8 bases agree with TRBD1. Germline assignment: CDR1 SGHVS and CDR2 FNYEAQ. The CDR3 totals 18 residues. J gave up 0 bases and V 4 bases, and 13 bases lay outside the gene matches. CDR3 residues: CASSSLAPRQGMNTEAFF. CDR3 sequence (DNA): TGTGCCAGCAGCTCCCTCGCCCCTAGACAGGGGATGAACACTGAAGCTTTCTTT.

J is TRBJ1-2 and V is TRBV25-1, with TRBD1 identical over 9 bases. The CDR3 totals 15 residues. The germline CDR1 and CDR2 sequences are MGHDK and SYGVNS. J lost 4 bases, V lost 5 bases, and 8 bases had no gene match. DNA for the CDR3: TGTGCCAGCAGTCGACAGGGGGGCGAGTTCTATGGCTACACCTTC. Protein product: CASSRQGGEFYGYTF.

This rearrangement joins TRBV11-2 to TRBJ1-2, with 9 bases that match TRBD1. This CDR3 region has 16 residues. The V segment lost 3 bases and the J segment 1 base; nucleotides outside the gene matches: 6. Germline V gives CDR1 SGHAT, CDR2 FQNNGV. The CDR3 reads CASSLGGTGFNYGYTF. CDR3 nucleotide sequence: TGTGCCAGCAGCTTGGGAGGGACAGGGTTTAACTATGGCTACACCTTC.

The chain employs TRBV11-3 and TRBJ2-1; D might be TRBD2 (6 bases). V gave up 4 bases and J gave up 9 bases, with 16 bases separating them. Germline V lookup: CDR1 SGHNT, CDR2 YENEEA. The CDR3 length is 14 residues. The CDR3 nucleotides read TGTGCCAGCAGCTCTGGGACTCCAGGCACTGAGCAGTTCTTC. Its protein is CASSSGTPGTEQFF. The variable domain in full, with the rest retrieved from reference TRBV11-3 and TRBJ2-1, is EAGVVQSPRYKIIEKKQPVAFWCNPISGHNTLYWYLQNLGQGPELLIRYENEEAVDDSQLPKDRFSAERLKGVDSTLKIQPAELGDSAVYLCASSSGTPGTEQFFGPGTRLTVL.

The CDR3 DNA reads as TGTGCCAGCTCACCATTTTCGTTCACCGGGACAGGGGGCACCGTCTACGAGCAGTACTTC. This encodes CASSPFSFTGTGGTVYEQYF. The genes are TRBV18 and TRBJ2-7, with 12 bases matching TRBD1. Germline trimming cut 2 bases from V and 3 bases from J; bases unmatched to any gene: 17. CDR3 size: 20 residues. Germline CDR1 KGHSH, CDR2 LQKENI.

V gene TRBV29-1 combines with J gene TRBJ1-2, with 12 bases matching TRBD1. The J segment lost 4 bases and the V segment lost 4 bases, leaving 4 bases of the junction unmatched. The length of the CDR3 is 14 residues. Germline loops: CDR1 SQVTM, CDR2 ANQGSEA. The CDR3 reads CSVAGTGGGYGYTF. The DNA of the CDR3 is TGCAGCGTTGCCGGGACAGGGGGCGGCTATGGCTACACCTTC.

This chain joins TRBV6-2 or TRBV6-3 and TRBJ2-7; 7 bases map to TRBD1. CDR1 is MNHEY and CDR2 is SVGEGT in the germline V gene. The CDR3 sequence is 12 residues long. Trimming removed 2 bases from V and 12 bases from J; junction bases left unmatched: 7. CDR3 loop: CASSYDRVYWYF. The CDR3 DNA sequence: TGTGCCAGCAGTTACGACAGGGTTTATTGGTACTTC.

This clone was found a few times. This rearrangement joins TRBV10-1 to TRBJ1-1, with unresolved D. V lost 4 bases to trimming and J lost 4 bases, with 10 bases between them. CDR3 length: 13 amino acids. The germline V gene encodes CDR1 WNHNN and CDR2 SYGVQD (reference sequence). The CDR3 sequence is CASSAQTGTEAFF. CDR3 DNA sequence: TGCGCCAGCAGTGCACAAACGGGCACTGAAGCTTTCTTT.

The V call is TRBV7-9, the J call TRBJ2-1; the match to TRBD2 covers 9 bases. CDR3 length: 15 residues. V lost 6 bases to trimming and J lost 7 bases; unmatched junction nucleotides: 10. CDR1 and CDR2 (germline): SEHNR, FQNEAQ (reference sequence). As DNA, the CDR3 is TGTGCCAGCAGACCTATAGCGGGAGCGTCTAATGAGCAGTTCTTC. Amino acid sequence: CASRPIAGASNEQFF.

The V and J genes are TRBV7-6 and TRBJ2-1; 7 nucleotides agree with TRBD2. Germline CDR1 SGHVS, CDR2 FNYEAQ. The CDR3 is 14 amino acids. V lost 7 bases to trimming and J lost 5 bases; unmatched junction nucleotides: 8. This CDR3 reads CASTLGRGNNEQFF. The CDR3 coding sequence is TGTGCCAGCACCCTCGGGCGGGGGAACAATGAGCAGTTCTTC.

As DNA, the CDR3 is TGCGCCAGCAGCTTGGTGTTGGGGGGCTCCTACAATGAGCAGTTCTTC. This encodes CASSLVLGGSYNEQFF. The rearrangement links TRBV5-1 to TRBJ2-1; D might be TRBD2 (6 bases). The V and J ends lost 0 bases and 0 bases respectively, with 10 bases between them. Germline CDR1 is SGHRS and CDR2 is YFSETQ. The CDR3 loop spans 16 amino acids.